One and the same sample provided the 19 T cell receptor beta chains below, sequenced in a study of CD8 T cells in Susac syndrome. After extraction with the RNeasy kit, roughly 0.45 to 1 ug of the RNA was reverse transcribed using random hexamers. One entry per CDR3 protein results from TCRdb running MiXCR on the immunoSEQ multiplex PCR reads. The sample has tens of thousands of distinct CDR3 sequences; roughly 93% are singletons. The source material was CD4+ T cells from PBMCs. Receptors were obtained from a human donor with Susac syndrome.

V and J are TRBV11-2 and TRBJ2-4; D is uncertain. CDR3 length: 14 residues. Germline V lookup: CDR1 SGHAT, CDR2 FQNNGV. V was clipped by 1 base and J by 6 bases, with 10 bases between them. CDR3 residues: CASSLGRTGNIQYF. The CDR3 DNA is TGTGCCAGCAGCTTAGGTAGGACGGGAAACATTCAGTACTTC.

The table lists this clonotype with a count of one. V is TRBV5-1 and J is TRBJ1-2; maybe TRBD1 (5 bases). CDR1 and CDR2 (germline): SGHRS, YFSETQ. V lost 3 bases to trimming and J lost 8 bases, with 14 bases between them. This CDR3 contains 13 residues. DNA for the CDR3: TGCGCCAGCAGCTCCCAGGGATGGGGCGGCTACACCTTC. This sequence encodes CASSSQGWGGYTF. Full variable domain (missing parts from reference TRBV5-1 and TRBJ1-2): KAGVTQTPRYLIKTRGQQVTLSCSPISGHRSVSWYQQTPGQGLQFLFEYFSETQRNKGNFPGRFSGRQFSNSRSEMNVSTLELGDSALYLCASSSQGWGGYTFGSGTRLTVV.

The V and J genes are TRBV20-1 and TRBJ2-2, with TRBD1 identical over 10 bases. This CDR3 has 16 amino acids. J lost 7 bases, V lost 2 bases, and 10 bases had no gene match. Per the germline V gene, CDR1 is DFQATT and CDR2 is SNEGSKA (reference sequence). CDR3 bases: TGCAGTGCTAGATCTCCCGGGACAGGGGAACACGGGGAGCTGTTTTTT. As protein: CSARSPGTGEHGELFF.

In DNA, the CDR3 is TGTGCCAGCAGCCGACAGGGGCCGAGAGATACGCAGTATTTT. It translates to CASSRQGPRDTQYF. The V and J genes are TRBV2 and TRBJ2-3; 8 nucleotides agree with TRBD1. Germline assignment: CDR1 SNHLY and CDR2 FYNNEI. The J segment lost 5 bases and the V segment lost 6 bases, leaving 7 bases of the junction unmatched. The CDR3 is made up of 14 amino acids. Drawing the rest from reference TRBV2 and TRBJ2-3, the complete variable domain is EPEVTQTPSHQVTQMGQEVILRCVPISNHLYFYWYRQILGQKVEFLVSFYNNEISEKSEIFDDQFSVERPDGSNFTLKIRSTKLEDSAMYFCASSRQGPRDTQYFGPGTRLTVL.

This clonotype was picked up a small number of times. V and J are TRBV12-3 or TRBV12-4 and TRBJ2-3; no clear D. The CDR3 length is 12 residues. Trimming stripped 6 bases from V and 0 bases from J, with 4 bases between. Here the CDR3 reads CASSLSTDTQYF. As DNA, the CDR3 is TGTGCCAGCAGCTTAAGCACAGATACGCAGTATTTT.

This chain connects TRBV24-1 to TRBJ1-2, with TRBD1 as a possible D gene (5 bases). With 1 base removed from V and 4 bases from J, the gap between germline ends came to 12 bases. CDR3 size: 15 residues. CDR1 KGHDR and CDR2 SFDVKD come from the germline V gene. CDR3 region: CATSDFRRAAYGYTF. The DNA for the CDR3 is TGTGCCACCAGTGATTTTCGCAGGGCGGCCTATGGCTACACCTTC.

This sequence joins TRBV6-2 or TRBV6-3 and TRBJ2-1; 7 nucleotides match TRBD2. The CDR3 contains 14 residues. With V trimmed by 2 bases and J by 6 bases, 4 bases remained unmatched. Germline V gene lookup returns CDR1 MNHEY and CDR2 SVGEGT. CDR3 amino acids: CASSYRDYRNEQFF. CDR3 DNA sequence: TGTGCCAGCAGTTACCGGGACTACCGCAATGAGCAGTTCTTC.

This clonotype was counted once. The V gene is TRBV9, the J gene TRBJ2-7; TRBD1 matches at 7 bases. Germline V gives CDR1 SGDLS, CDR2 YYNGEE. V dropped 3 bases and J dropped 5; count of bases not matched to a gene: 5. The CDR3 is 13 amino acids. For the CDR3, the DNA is TGTGCCAGCAGCGAGGGGGCGCGAAACGAGCAGTACTTC. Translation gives CASSEGARNEQYF.

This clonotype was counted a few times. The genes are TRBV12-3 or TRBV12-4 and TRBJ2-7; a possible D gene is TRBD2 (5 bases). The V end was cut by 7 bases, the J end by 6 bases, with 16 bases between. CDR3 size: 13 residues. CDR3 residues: CASTAVGGSEQYF. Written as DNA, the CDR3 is TGTGCCAGCACCGCAGTAGGTGGGAGCGAGCAGTACTTC.

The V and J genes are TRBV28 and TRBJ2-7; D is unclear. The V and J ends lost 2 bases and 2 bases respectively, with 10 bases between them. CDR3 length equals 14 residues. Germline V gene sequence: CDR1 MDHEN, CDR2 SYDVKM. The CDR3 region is CASSLAGPTYEQYF. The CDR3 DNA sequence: TGTGCCAGCAGTTTAGCAGGCCCTACCTACGAGCAGTACTTC.

The CDR3 bases are TGTGCCAGCAGCGTGGGACAGACCACTTATGGCTACACCTTC. It encodes CASSVGQTTYGYTF. V is TRBV9 and J is TRBJ1-2; 7 bases map to TRBD1. The CDR3 covers 14 residues. The J segment lost 5 bases and the V segment lost 2 bases, leaving 6 bases of the junction unmatched. Per the germline V gene, CDR1 is SGDLS and CDR2 is YYNGEE.

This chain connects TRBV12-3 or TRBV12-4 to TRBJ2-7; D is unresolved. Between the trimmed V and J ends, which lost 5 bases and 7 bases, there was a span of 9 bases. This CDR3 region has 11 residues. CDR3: CASSLLEEQYF. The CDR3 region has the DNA TGTGCCAGCAGTCTACTGGAAGAGCAGTACTTC.

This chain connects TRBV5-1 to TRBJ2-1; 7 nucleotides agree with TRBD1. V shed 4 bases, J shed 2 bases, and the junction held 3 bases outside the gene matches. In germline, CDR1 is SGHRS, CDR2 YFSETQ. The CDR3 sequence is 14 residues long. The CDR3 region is CASSRDSPYNEQFF. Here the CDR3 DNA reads TGCGCCAGCAGCCGGGACAGCCCCTACAATGAGCAGTTCTTC.

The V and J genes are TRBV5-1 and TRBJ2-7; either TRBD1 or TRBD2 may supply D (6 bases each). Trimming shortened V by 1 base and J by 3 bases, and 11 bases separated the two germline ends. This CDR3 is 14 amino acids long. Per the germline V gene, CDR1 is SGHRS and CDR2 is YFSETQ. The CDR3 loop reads CASSLWGALYEQYF. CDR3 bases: TGCGCCAGCAGCTTGTGGGGGGCCCTCTACGAGCAGTACTTC.

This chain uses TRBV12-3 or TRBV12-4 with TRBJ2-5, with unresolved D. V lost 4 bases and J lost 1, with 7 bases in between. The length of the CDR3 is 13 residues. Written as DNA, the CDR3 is TGTGCCAGCAGTTGGACGGCCCAAGAGACCCAGTACTTC. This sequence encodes CASSWTAQETQYF.

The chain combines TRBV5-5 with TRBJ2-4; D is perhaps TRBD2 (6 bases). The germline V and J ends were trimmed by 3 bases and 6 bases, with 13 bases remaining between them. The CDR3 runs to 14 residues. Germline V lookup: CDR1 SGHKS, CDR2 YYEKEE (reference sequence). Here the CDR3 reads CASSSRWGVNIQYF. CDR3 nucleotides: TGTGCCAGCAGCTCGAGGTGGGGGGTAAACATTCAGTACTTC. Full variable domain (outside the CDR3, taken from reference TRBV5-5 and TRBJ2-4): DAGVTQSPTHLIKTRGQQVTLRCSPISGHKSVSWYQQVLGQGPQFIFQYYEKEERGRGNFPDRFSARQFPNYSSELNVNALLLGDSALYLCASSSRWGVNIQYFGAGTRLSVL.

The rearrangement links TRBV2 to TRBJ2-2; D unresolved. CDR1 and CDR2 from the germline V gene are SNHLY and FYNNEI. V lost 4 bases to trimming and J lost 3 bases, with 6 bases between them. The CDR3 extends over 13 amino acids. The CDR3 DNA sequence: TGTGCCAGCAGTGTGGGATACACCGGGGAGCTGTTTTTT. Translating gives CASSVGYTGELFF. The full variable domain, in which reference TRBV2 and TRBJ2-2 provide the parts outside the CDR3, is EPEVTQTPSHQVTQMGQEVILRCVPISNHLYFYWYRQILGQKVEFLVSFYNNEISEKSEIFDDQFSVERPDGSNFTLKIRSTKLEDSAMYFCASSVGYTGELFFGEGSRLTVL.

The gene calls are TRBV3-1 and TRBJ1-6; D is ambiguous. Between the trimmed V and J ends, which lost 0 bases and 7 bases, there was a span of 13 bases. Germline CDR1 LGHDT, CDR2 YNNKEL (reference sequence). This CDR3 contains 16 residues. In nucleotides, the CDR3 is TGTGCCAGCAGCCAAGAATACCGGGTGGGGAATTCACCCCTCCACTTT. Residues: CASSQEYRVGNSPLHF.

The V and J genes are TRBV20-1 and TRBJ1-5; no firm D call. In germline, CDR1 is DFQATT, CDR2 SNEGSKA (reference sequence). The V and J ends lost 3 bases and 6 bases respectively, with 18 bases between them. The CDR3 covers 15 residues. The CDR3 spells CSASRVLGSGQPQHF. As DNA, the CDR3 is TGCAGTGCTAGTCGGGTTTTGGGGAGTGGTCAGCCCCAGCATTTT.